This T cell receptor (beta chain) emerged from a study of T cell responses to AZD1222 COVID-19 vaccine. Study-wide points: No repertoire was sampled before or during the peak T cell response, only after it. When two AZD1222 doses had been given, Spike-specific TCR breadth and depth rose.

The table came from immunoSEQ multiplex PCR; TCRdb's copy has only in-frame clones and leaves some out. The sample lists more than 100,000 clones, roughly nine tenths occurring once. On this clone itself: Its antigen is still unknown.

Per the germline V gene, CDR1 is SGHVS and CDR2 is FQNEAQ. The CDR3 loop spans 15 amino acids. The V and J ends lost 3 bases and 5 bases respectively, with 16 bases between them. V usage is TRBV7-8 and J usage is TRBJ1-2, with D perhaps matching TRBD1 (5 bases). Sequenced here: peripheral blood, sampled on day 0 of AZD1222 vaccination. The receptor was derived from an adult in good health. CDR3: CASSFAGTALYGYTF. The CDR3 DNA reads TGTGCCAGCAGCTTCGCCGGGACGGCCCTATATGGCTACACCTTC.